This T cell receptor (beta chain) was sequenced for a study of cytomegalovirus exposure and HLA in healthy donors. PCR primers comprised 60 Vbeta and 13 Jbeta primers. Assay: immunoSEQ multiplex PCR; the TCRdb copy retains only in-frame clones and omits some. The sample has about 130,000 clones; roughly 84% are singletons. Study findings and constraints: Sequencing likely caused a cluster of highly shared sequence variants.

Notes on this clone: The target antigen is unknown.

V trimming: 4 bases; J trimming: 7 bases; junction bases outside the gene matches: 4. The CDR3 covers 13 residues. Germline V gene sequence: CDR1 WNHNN, CDR2 SYGVQD (reference sequence). The sample comprised PBMCs. The sequence derives from a girl aged 2 to 9 in good health and CMV-seronegative. The chain links TRBV10-1 to TRBJ2-1, with TRBD1 matching 7 bases. The CDR3 nucleotides are TGCGCCAGCAGTGGATCGGACAGGAATGAGCAGTTCTTC. Protein product: CASSGSDRNEQFF.